The 32 T cell receptor beta chains listed next were all sequenced from one sample in a study of OX40 agonist ivuxolimab in advanced cancers. TCRdb's copy holds only in-frame clones and misses some; the assay was immunoSEQ multiplex PCR. The sample has 53,000 or so clones; approximately 84% are singletons. The source was CD4+ or CD8+ T cells sorted from blood, collected in a trial of the OX40 agonist ivuxolimab. The source is an adult with an advanced solid tumor such as melanoma, head and neck, liver or kidney cancer.

This chain connects TRBV6-1 to TRBJ1-2; 10 bases align to TRBD1. The V gene end was trimmed by 3 bases and the J gene end by 2 bases; junction bases not matched to a gene: 3. Looked up from germline, CDR1 is MNHNS and CDR2 is SASEGT. The CDR3 sequence is 15 residues long. CDR3 nucleotide sequence: TGTGCCAGCAGTGACCCGGACAGGGGGAACTATGGCTACACCTTC. Its protein product is CASSDPDRGNYGYTF.

The chain recombines TRBV5-5 with TRBJ2-7; D gene ambiguous. The CDR3 sequence is 15 residues long. From germline, CDR1 is SGHKS and CDR2 YYEKEE (reference sequence). Trimming pared 1 base from V and 6 bases from J, leaving 17 bases between. The CDR3 region has the DNA TGTGCCAGCAGCTTGCATCAGGTCGGGTGGCTCGAGCAGTACTTC. Translated: CASSLHQVGWLEQYF.

This clone is a singleton in its sample. The gene calls are TRBV30 and TRBJ2-5; D gene ambiguous. V was cut by 0 bases and J by 5 bases, with 16 bases left in between. CDR1 and CDR2 (germline): GTSNPN, SVGIG (reference sequence). The CDR3 has 15 residues. The CDR3 DNA follows: TGTGCCTGGAGTGTACGGCGTGGGGTTGAGGAGACCCAGTACTTC. It specifies CAWSVRRGVEETQYF.

The chain carries TRBV4-2 and TRBJ2-2, with D unresolved. Trimming shortened V by 6 bases and J by 10 bases, and 9 bases separated the two germline ends. Germline V gene data show CDR1 as LGHNA and CDR2 as YNFKEQ. The CDR3 sequence is 11 residues long. CDR3 nucleotide sequence: TGTGCCAGCAGTCAAAATGTGGAGCTGTTTTTT. This codes for CASSQNVELFF.

The rearrangement joins TRBV7-2 to TRBJ1-1; no clear D. CDR3 length: 13 amino acids. V shed 4 bases and J shed 0 bases, with 6 bases lying between them. Germline V gene data show CDR1 as SGHTA and CDR2 as FQGNSA. The CDR3 reads CASSSQMNTEAFF. DNA for the CDR3: TGTGCCAGCAGCTCGCAGATGAACACTGAAGCTTTCTTT.

The V gene is TRBV19, the J gene TRBJ2-2; D gene ambiguous. Trimming took 8 bases from V and 0 from J, leaving 1 base between them. The CDR3 is 11 amino acids. CDR1 and CDR2 from the germline V gene are LNHDA and SQIVND (reference sequence). DNA for the CDR3: TGTGCCAGTGCGAACACCGGGGAGCTGTTTTTT. Protein: CASANTGELFF.

This chain uses TRBV9 with TRBJ1-2; D not certain. This CDR3 region has 13 residues. V was clipped by 4 bases and J by 3 bases, with 10 bases between them. Germline V lookup: CDR1 SGDLS, CDR2 YYNGEE. The CDR3 loop is CASSTELDYGYTF. CDR3 DNA sequence: TGTGCCAGCAGCACAGAGCTAGACTATGGCTACACCTTC.

This clone has only a few counts. This chain uses TRBV2 with TRBJ1-1, with D maybe TRBD1 (6 bases). Germline V lookup: CDR1 SNHLY, CDR2 FYNNEI. V lost 1 base and J lost 8, with 14 bases in between. The CDR3 is made up of 14 amino acids. The CDR3 sequence: CASSEEGGVTEAFF. In DNA form, the CDR3 reads TGTGCCAGCAGTGAAGAGGGGGGTGTTACAGAAGCTTTCTTT.

The chain couples TRBV19 to TRBJ2-4; 7 nucleotides line up with TRBD2. The V gene end was trimmed by 5 bases and the J gene end by 0 bases; junction bases not matched to a gene: 13. The CDR3 covers 18 residues. The germline CDR1 and CDR2 sequences are LNHDA and SQIVND (reference sequence). DNA for the CDR3: TGTGCCAGTAGTCACCCCGTCGCGGGAGTGGGAGCCAAAAACATTCAGTACTTC. As protein: CASSHPVAGVGAKNIQYF.

The chain joins TRBV7-2 to TRBJ2-3; D might be TRBD2 (6 bases). V lost 5 bases, J lost 1 base, and 16 bases lay in between. Germline values: CDR1 SGHTA, CDR2 FQGNSA. The CDR3 length is 16 residues. The CDR3 protein is CASSGYSGVGTDTQYF. DNA of the CDR3: TGTGCCAGCAGCGGGTACTCGGGAGTTGGCACAGATACGCAGTATTTT.

This clone appeared a single time. The chain recombines TRBV7-8 with TRBJ2-1, with a possible D match to TRBD2 (5 bases). Per the germline V gene, CDR1 is SGHVS and CDR2 is FQNEAQ. V lost 0 bases and J 2 bases, leaving 8 bases between the germline ends. This CDR3 region has 15 residues. This chain's CDR3 is CASSLAWTPYNEQFF. The CDR3 nucleotides are TGTGCCAGCAGCTTAGCCTGGACTCCCTACAATGAGCAGTTCTTC.

The chain is built from TRBV10-2 and TRBJ2-1; perhaps TRBD1 as D (6 bases). CDR1 is WSHSY, CDR2 SAAADI, per germline. V lost 2 bases to trimming and J lost 10 bases, with 12 bases between them. CDR3 size: 13 residues. The CDR3, as DNA: TGCGCCAGCAGTGAGACTTCGAGGGGGGAGCAGTTCTTC. As protein: CASSETSRGEQFF.

V gene TRBV6-1 combines with J gene TRBJ2-7; D gene ambiguous. Germline CDR1 reads MNHNS; CDR2 reads SASEGT. V was cut by 8 bases and J by 7 bases, with 24 bases left in between. This CDR3 comprises 15 residues. Written as DNA, the CDR3 is TGTGCCAGCGGTGGCCCTCCCGCGAGGTCGTGGGAGCAGTACTTC. Translated, it gives CASGGPPARSWEQYF.

The rearrangement uses TRBV10-3 and TRBJ1-4, with no clear D. This CDR3 region has 12 residues. Germline assignment: CDR1 ENHRY and CDR2 SYGVKD. The germline V and J ends were trimmed by 0 bases and 7 bases, with 3 bases remaining between them. CDR3 protein: CAISESTEKLFF. The CDR3 region has the DNA TGTGCCATCAGTGAGTCGACTGAAAAACTGTTTTTT.

The V gene is TRBV6-1, the J gene TRBJ1-2; D is undetermined. V shed 6 bases and J shed 6 bases, with 14 bases lying between them. Germline values: CDR1 MNHNS, CDR2 SASEGT. The CDR3 is made up of 13 amino acids. The CDR3 region is CASSLTRGDGYTF. The DNA for the CDR3 is TGTGCCAGCAGCCTTACCCGTGGAGATGGCTACACCTTC.

The chain couples TRBV6-6 to TRBJ2-3; D is perhaps TRBD2 (5 bases). Looked up from germline, CDR1 is MNHNY and CDR2 is SVGAGI (reference sequence). V was trimmed by 3 bases and J by 2 bases, leaving 9 bases between them. CDR3 length: 14 residues. The CDR3 reads CASSYPGFTDTQYF. The CDR3 DNA reads TGTGCCAGCAGTTATCCGGGGTTCACAGATACGCAGTATTTT.

This chain connects TRBV11-2 to TRBJ2-3, with D possibly being TRBD2 (6 bases). The V and J ends lost 3 bases and 1 base respectively, with 17 bases between them. CDR1 is SGHAT and CDR2 is FQNNGV in the germline V gene. The CDR3 loop spans 17 amino acids. The CDR3 sequence is CASSFLDGGWGTDTQYF. CDR3 nucleotide sequence: TGTGCCAGCAGCTTTTTGGATGGAGGGTGGGGCACAGATACGCAGTATTTT. Combining the CDR3 with reference TRBV11-2 and TRBJ2-3 gives the whole variable domain EAGVAQSPRYKIIEKRQSVAFWCNPISGHATLYWYQQILGQGPKLLIQFQNNGVVDDSQLPKDRFSAERLKGVDSTLKIQPAKLEDSAVYLCASSFLDGGWGTDTQYFGPGTRLTVL.

J is TRBJ2-7 and V is TRBV2; 11 positions agree with TRBD2. This CDR3 region has 16 residues. The ends lost 6 bases at V and 3 bases at J; junction bases unmatched: 10. CDR1 and CDR2 (germline): SNHLY, FYNNEI. As DNA, the CDR3 is TGTGCCAGCAGCGAACGGGGACTAGCGGAGGGCTACGAGCAGTACTTC. The encoded protein is CASSERGLAEGYEQYF.

The genes are TRBV19 and TRBJ1-2; TRBD1 is a possible D gene (5 bases). The CDR3 consists of 12 residues. Trimming took off 3 bases at V and 8 bases at J, with 10 bases between the two ends. CDR1 LNHDA and CDR2 SQIVND come from the germline V gene (reference sequence). The CDR3 sequence: CASSIEGRGYTF. The CDR3 nucleotides read TGTGCCAGTAGTATTGAGGGGAGAGGCTACACCTTC.

The rearrangement links TRBV5-4 to TRBJ1-5, with D unresolved. Germline CDR1 SGHNT, CDR2 YYREEE (reference sequence). CDR3 length: 13 amino acids. Trimming removed 4 bases from V and 2 bases from J, with 7 bases in between. The CDR3 protein is CASSDRGNQPQHF. The CDR3 DNA reads TGTGCCAGCAGCGATCGGGGCAATCAGCCCCAGCATTTT.

This clone has only one observation. J is TRBJ2-2 and V is TRBV27; D is perhaps TRBD2 (5 bases). Trimming removed 3 bases at V and 6 bases at J, with 17 bases between. The CDR3 is 16 residues long. CDR1 is MNHEY and CDR2 is SMNVEV in the germline V gene (reference sequence). CDR3 residues: CASSFTREVQAGELFF. CDR3 nucleotides: TGTGCCAGCAGTTTTACTAGGGAAGTCCAGGCCGGGGAGCTGTTTTTT.

The V call is TRBV5-4, the J call TRBJ2-7, with D possibly matching TRBD1 (5 bases). Trimming cost V 4 bases and J 2 bases, with 16 bases left between them. The CDR3 covers 15 residues. Germline V gene lookup returns CDR1 SGHNT and CDR2 YYREEE (reference sequence). CDR3 loop: CASSPGQAATYEQYF. CDR3 DNA sequence: TGTGCCAGCAGCCCAGGGCAGGCTGCCACCTACGAGCAGTACTTC.

The chain links TRBV7-6 to TRBJ1-6; 7 positions match TRBD1. This CDR3 has 15 residues. After removal of 5 bases from V and 7 bases from J, the junction contained 8 bases not matched to a gene. CDR1 is SGHVS and CDR2 is FNYEAQ in the germline V gene. DNA of the CDR3: TGTGCCAGCAGCGTCCGAGACAGGGTCAATTCACCCCTCCACTTT. The encoded protein is CASSVRDRVNSPLHF.

The chain has TRBV6-5 and TRBJ2-7, with 12 bases lining up with TRBD2. The CDR3 runs 15 residues. CDR1 is MNHEY, CDR2 SVGAGI, per germline. The trim removed 10 bases at V and 4 bases at J, leaving 11 bases unmatched. The CDR3 nucleotides are TGTGCCACGGGACTAGCGGGTACGAGACGATACGAGCAGTACTTC. This translates into CATGLAGTRRYEQYF.

The chain joins TRBV5-1 to TRBJ1-1; 7 bases fit TRBD1. CDR1 SGHRS and CDR2 YFSETQ come from the germline V gene. The junction had 8 bases not matched to a gene; V was cut back by 4 bases and J by 2 bases. This CDR3 spans 15 amino acids. CDR3 in DNA: TGCGCCAGCAGCCTATCCGGGACAGCCAACACTGAAGCTTTCTTT. Its protein is CASSLSGTANTEAFF.

This clone was seen only a few times. The chain combines TRBV19 with TRBJ2-5, with D unclear. Germline lookup yields CDR1 LNHDA and CDR2 SQIVND (reference sequence). The CDR3 runs to 13 residues. V shed 3 bases and J shed 4 bases, with 9 bases lying between them. In nucleotides, the CDR3 is TGTGCCAGTAGTATTGCCGTGGGAGAGACCCAGTACTTC. Translated, it gives CASSIAVGETQYF.

This sequence joins TRBV6-1 and TRBJ2-7; D is ambiguous. The CDR3 runs to 11 residues. Trimming stripped 5 bases from V and 4 bases from J, with 6 bases between. CDR1 is MNHNS and CDR2 is SASEGT in the germline V gene. The CDR3 loop is CASSTQYEQYF. CDR3 DNA sequence: TGTGCCAGCAGTACGCAATACGAGCAGTACTTC.

This clone has only a few counts. The V call is TRBV5-4, the J call TRBJ2-5; tentative D call: TRBD1 (6 bases). CDR1 is SGHNT and CDR2 is YYREEE in the germline V gene (reference sequence). V was trimmed by 1 base and J by 3 bases, leaving 7 bases between them. The CDR3 consists of 13 residues. CDR3 in amino acids: CASSLKGEETQYF. The CDR3 nucleotides are TGTGCCAGCAGCTTGAAGGGGGAAGAGACCCAGTACTTC.

This sequence joins TRBV6-1 and TRBJ2-7, with D maybe TRBD2 (6 bases). Germline loops: CDR1 MNHNS, CDR2 SASEGT. The CDR3 loop spans 14 amino acids. The ends were cut back, 8 bases at V and 2 bases at J, with 16 bases in the middle. CDR3 amino acids: CASGRDAHTYEQYF. CDR3 in DNA: TGTGCCAGCGGGCGGGACGCACACACCTACGAGCAGTACTTC.

This clone was found once. The chain carries TRBV2 and TRBJ1-6; 9 nucleotides agree with TRBD1. Germline V gene data show CDR1 as SNHLY and CDR2 as FYNNEI. V dropped 11 bases and J dropped 5; count of bases not matched to a gene: 4. CDR3 length: 13 amino acids. CDR3 coding DNA: TGTGCCGGACAGGGGACCCATAATTCACCCCTCCACTTT. This codes for CAGQGTHNSPLHF.

This sequence joins TRBV19 and TRBJ1-5; no reliable D call. Germline V gene data show CDR1 as LNHDA and CDR2 as SQIVND (reference sequence). CDR3 length: 18 residues. V gave up 2 bases and J gave up 2 bases, with 19 bases separating them. As DNA, the CDR3 is TGTGCCAGTAGTATAAACTTTGATTCAGCGAGGGGCAATCAGCCCCAGCATTTT. This gives the protein CASSINFDSARGNQPQHF.

This chain links TRBV6-1 with TRBJ1-5; 7 nucleotides line up with TRBD1. CDR3 length: 18 residues. The trim removed 2 bases at V and 4 bases at J, leaving 14 bases unmatched. Germline V CDR1 and CDR2: MNHNS, SASEGT. The CDR3 sequence: CASSELWGRQGRNQPQHF. CDR3 DNA sequence: TGTGCCAGCAGTGAACTTTGGGGGAGACAGGGCCGAAATCAGCCCCAGCATTTT.